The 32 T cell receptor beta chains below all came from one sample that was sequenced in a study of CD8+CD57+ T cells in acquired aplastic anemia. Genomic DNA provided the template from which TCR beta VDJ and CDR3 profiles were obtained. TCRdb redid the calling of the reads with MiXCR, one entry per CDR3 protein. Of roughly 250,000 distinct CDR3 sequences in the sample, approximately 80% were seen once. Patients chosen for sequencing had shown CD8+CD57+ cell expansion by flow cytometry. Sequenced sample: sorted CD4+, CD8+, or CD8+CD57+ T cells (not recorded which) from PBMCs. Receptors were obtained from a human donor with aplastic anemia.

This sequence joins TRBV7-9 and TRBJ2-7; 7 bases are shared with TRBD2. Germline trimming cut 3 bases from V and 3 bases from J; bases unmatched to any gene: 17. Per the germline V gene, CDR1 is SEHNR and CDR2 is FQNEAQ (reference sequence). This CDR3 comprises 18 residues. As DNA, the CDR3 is TGTGCCAGCAGCTTTCATCGAAACGGGAGGAGCGTTTACTACGAGCAGTACGTC. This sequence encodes CASSFHRNGRSVYYEQYV.

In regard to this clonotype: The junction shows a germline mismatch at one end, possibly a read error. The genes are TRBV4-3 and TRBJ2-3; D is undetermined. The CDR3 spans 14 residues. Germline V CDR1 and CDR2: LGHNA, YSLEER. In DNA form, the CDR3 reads TGCGCCACCAGCCCTCCGACTAGCACAGATACGCAGTATTTT. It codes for CATSPPTSTDTQYF.

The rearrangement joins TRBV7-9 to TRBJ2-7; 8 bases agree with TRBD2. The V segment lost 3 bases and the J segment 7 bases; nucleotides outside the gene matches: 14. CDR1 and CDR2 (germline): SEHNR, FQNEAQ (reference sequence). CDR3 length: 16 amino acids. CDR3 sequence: CASSFQLGGGSDEQYV. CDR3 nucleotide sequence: TGTGCCAGCAGCTTTCAACTAGGCGGGGGGAGCGATGAGCAGTACGTC.

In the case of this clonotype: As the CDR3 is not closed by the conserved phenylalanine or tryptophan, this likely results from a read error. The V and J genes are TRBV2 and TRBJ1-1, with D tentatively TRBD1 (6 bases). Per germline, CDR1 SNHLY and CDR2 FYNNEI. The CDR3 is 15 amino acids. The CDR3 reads CASSLELTGNPEAFV. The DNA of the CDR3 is TGTGCCAGCAGCTTAGAGCTAACAGGGAACCCTGAAGCTTTCGTT.

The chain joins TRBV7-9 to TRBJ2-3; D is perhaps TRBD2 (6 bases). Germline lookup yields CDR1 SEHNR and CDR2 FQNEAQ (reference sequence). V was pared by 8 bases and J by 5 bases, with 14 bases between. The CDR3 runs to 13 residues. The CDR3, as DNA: TGTGCCAGCGGGTACGGGGGAAGAGATACGCAGTATTTT. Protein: CASGYGGRDTQYF.

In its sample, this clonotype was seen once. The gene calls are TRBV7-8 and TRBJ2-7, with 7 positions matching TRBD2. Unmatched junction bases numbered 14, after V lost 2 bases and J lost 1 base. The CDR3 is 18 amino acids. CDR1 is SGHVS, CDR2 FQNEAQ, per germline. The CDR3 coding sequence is TGTGCCAGCAGCTTACATCGAGGCGGGACTACCCTTTCCTACGAGCAGTACGTC. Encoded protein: CASSLHRGGTTLSYEQYV.

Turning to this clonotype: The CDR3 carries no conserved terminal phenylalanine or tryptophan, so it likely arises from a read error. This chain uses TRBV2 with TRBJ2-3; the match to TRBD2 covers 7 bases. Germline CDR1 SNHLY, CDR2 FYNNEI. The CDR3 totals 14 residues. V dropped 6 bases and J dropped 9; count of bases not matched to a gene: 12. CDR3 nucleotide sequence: TGTGCCAGCAGCTTTGCGGGGGTTCCCGAGACGCAGTATGTT. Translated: CASSFAGVPETQYV.

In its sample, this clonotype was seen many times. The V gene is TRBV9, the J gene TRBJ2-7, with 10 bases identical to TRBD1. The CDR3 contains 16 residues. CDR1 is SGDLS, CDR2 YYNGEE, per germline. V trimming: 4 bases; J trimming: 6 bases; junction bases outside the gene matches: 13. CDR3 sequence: CASSPRAGTGVPEQYF. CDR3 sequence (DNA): TGTGCCAGCAGCCCACGAGCCGGGACAGGGGTCCCCGAGCAGTACTTC.

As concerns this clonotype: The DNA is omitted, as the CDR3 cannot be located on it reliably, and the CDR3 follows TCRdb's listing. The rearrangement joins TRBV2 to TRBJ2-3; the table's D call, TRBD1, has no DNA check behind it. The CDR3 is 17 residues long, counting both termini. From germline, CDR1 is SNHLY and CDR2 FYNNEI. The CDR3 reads CASGDGGTDTQYFSPGF.

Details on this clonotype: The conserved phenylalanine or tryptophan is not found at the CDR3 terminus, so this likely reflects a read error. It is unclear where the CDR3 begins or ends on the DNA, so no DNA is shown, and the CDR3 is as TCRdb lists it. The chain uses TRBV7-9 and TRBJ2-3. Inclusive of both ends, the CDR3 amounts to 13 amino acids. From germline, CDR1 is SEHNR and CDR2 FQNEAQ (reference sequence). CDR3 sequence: CASGVGGTDTLYV.

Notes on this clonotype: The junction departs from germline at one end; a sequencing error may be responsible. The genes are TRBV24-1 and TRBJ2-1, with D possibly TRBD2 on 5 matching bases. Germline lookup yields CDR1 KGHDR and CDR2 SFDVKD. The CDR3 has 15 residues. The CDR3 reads CATSDKKTDYSELSF. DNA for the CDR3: TGTGCCACCAGTGACAAGAAAACAGACTACAGTGAGCTATCCTTC.

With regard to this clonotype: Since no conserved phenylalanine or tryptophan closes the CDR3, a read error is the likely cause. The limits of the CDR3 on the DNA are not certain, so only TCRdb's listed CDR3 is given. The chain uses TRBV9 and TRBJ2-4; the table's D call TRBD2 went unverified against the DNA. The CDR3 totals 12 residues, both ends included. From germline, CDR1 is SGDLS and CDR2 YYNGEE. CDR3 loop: CASGGAGNIPYG.

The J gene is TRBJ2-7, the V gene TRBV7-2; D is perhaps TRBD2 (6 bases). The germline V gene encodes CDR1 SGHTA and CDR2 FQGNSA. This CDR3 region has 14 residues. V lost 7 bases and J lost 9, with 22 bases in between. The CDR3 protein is CASKFTGEDDTQYF. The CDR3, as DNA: TGTGCCAGCAAGTTCACGGGGGAGGACGATACGCAGTACTTC.

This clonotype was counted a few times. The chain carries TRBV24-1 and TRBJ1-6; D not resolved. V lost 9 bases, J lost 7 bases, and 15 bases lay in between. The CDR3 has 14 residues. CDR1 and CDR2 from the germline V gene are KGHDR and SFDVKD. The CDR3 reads CATSLDRFNSPLHF. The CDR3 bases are TGTGCCACCTCCCTAGATAGGTTCAATTCACCCCTCCACTTT.

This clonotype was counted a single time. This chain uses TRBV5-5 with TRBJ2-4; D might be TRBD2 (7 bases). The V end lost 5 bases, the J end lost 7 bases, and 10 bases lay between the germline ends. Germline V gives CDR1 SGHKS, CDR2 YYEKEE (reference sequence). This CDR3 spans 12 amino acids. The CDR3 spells CASRGGENIQYF. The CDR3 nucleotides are TGTGCCAGCAGAGGGGGGGAGAACATTCAGTACTTC.

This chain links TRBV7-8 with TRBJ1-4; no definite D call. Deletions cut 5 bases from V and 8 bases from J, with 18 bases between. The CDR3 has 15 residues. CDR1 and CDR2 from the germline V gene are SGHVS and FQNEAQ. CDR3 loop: CASSPHPDGREKLFF. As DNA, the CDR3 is TGTGCCAGCAGCCCACATCCAGACGGACGAGAAAAACTGTTTTTT.

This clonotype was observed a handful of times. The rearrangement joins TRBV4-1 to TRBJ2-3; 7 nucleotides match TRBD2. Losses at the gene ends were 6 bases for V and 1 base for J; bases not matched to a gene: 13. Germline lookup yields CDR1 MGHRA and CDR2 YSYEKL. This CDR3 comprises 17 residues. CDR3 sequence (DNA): TGCGCCAGCAGTGAAGCCTGGGAGGGCGAGGGCACAGATACGCAGTATTTT. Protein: CASSEAWEGEGTDTQYF.

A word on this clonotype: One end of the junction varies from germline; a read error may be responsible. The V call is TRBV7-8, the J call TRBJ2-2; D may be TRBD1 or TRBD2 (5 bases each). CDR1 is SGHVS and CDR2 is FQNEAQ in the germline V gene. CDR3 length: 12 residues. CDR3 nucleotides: TGTGCCAGCAGCTTAGCGGCCGGGGCCCTGTCTTTT. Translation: CASSLAAGALSF.

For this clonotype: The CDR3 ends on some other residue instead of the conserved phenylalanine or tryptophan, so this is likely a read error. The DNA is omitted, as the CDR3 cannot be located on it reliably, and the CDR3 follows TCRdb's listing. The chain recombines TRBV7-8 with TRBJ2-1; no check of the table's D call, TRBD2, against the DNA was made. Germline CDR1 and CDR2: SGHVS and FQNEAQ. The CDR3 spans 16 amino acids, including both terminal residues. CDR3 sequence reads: CASSLAGSRGSDEFFL.

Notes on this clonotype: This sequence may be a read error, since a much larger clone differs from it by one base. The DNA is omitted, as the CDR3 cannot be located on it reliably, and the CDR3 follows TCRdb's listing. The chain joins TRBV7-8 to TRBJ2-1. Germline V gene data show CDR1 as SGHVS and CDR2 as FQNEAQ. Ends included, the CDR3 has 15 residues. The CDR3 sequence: CASSVGSDTQYFDFF.

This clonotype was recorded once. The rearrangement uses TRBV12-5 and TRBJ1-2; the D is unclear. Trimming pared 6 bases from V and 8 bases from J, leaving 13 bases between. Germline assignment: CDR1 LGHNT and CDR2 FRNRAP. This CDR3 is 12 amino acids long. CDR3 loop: CASGPSSDGYTF. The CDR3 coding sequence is TGTGCTAGTGGCCCCTCTTCGGACGGCTACACCTTC. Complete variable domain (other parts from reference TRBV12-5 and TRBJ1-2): DARVTQTPRHKVTEMGQEVTMRCQPILGHNTVFWYRQTMMQGLELLAYFRNRAPLDDSGMPKDRFSAEMPDATLATLKIQPSEPRDSAVYFCASGPSSDGYTFGSGTRLTVV.

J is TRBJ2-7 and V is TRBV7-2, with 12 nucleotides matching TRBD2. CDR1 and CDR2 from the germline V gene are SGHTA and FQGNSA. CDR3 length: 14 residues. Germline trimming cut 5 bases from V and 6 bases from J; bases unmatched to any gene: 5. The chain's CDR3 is CASSPGLAGTEQYV. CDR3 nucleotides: TGTGCCAGCAGCCCAGGACTAGCGGGGACCGAGCAGTACGTC.

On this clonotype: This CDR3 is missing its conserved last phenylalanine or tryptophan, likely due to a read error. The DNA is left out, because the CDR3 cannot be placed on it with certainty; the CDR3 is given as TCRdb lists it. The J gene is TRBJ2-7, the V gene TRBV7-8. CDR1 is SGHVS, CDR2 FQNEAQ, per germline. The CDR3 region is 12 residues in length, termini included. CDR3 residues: CASSLAGYPDSL.

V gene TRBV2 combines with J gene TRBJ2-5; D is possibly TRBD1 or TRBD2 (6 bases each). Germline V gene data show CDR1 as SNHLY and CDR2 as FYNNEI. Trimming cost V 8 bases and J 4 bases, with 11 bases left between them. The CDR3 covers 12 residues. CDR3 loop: CASGGRLETQYF. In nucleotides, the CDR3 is TGTGCCAGCGGGGGGCGGTTAGAGACCCAGTACTTC.

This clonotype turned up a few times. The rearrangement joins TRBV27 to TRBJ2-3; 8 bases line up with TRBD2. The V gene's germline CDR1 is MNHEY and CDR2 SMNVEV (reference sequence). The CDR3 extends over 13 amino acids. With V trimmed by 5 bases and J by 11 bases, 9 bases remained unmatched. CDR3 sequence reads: CASSLAGYNEQYF. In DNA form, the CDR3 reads TGTGCCAGCAGTCTAGCGGGCTACAATGAGCAGTATTTT.

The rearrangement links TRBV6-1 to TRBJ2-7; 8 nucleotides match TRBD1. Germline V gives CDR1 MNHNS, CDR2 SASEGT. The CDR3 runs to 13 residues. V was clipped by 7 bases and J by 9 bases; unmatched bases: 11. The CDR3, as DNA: TGTGCCAGCACCGGGACAGGCACCCACGCGCAGTACTTC. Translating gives CASTGTGTHAQYF.

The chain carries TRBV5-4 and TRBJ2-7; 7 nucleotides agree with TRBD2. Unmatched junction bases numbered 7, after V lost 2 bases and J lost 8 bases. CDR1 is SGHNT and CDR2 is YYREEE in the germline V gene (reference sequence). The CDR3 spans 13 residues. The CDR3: CASSFTSAEQQYV. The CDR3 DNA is TGTGCCAGCAGCTTTACTAGCGCGGAGCAGCAGTACGTC.

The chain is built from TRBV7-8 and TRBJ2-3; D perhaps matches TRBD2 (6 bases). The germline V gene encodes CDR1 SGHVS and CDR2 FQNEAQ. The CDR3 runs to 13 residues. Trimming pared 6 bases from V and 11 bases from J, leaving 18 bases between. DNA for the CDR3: TGTGCCAGCAGGGAAGCGGGCACACATAAGCAGTATTTT. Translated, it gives CASREAGTHKQYF.

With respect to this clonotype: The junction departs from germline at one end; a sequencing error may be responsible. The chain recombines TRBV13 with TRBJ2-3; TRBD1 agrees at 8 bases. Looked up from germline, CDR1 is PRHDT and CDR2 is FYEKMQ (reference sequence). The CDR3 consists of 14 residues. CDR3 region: CASSLSDRAKAPHF. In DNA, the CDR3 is TGTGCCAGCAGCCTTTCGGACAGGGCAAAAGCGCCCCATTTT.

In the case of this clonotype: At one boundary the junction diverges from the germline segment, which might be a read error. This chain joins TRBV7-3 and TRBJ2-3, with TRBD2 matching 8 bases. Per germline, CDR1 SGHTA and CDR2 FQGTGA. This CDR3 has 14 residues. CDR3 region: CASSSAGARDTHYF. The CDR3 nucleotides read TGTGCCAGCAGCTCAGCGGGGGCTCGCGATACGCATTATTTT.

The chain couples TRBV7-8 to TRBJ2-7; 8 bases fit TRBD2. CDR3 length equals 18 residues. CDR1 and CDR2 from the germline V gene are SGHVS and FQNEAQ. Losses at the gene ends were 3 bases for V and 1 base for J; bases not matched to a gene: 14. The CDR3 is CASSFAGGGDTQSYEQYV. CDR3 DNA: TGTGCCAGCAGCTTTGCGGGAGGCGGGGATACGCAGTCCTACGAGCAGTACGTC.

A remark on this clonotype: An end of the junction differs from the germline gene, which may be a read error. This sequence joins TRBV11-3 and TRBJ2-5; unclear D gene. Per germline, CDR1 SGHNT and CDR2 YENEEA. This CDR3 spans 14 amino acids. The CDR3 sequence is CATSIDLAEETQYF. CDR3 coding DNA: TGTGCCACCAGCATAGATCTCGCAGAAGAGACCCAGTACTTC.